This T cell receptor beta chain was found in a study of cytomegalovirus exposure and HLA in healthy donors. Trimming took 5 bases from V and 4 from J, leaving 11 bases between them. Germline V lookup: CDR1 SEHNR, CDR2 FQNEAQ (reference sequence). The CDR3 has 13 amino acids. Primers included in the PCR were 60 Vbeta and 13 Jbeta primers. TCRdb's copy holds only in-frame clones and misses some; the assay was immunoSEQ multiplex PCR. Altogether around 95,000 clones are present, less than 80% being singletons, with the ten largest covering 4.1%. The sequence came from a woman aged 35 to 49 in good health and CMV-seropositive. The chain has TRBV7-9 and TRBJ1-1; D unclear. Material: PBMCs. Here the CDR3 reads CASSQNPGTEAFF. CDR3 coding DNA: TGTGCCAGCAGCCAAAACCCGGGCACTGAAGCTTTCTTT.